What follows are 28 T cell receptor beta chains derived from one specimen sequenced in a study of blood T cells in healthy people across ages. A second PCR of 7 to 11 cycles used a sample-barcoded 5' primer and a J-beta primer mix. TCRdb re-derived calls from the 5' RACE reads in MiXCR, one entry per CDR3 protein. Of approximately 800,000 distinct CDR3 sequences listed, around 34% are singletons. The sequencing input was blood. The receptors here all came from a man younger than 35 in good health.

This clonotype was recorded once. V gene TRBV5-1 combines with J gene TRBJ2-5; TRBD1 aligns across 7 bases. Trimming took 3 bases from V and 4 from J; bases not matched to a gene: 6. The CDR3 has 14 amino acids. The V gene's germline CDR1 is SGHRS and CDR2 YFSETQ. The CDR3 loop is CASSSAGGIETQYF. The CDR3 DNA sequence: TGCGCCAGCAGCTCCGCAGGGGGAATAGAGACCCAGTACTTC. Looking up the rest from reference TRBV5-1 and TRBJ2-5 gives the full variable domain: KAGVTQTPRYLIKTRGQQVTLSCSPISGHRSVSWYQQTPGQGLQFLFEYFSETQRNKGNFPGRFSGRQFSNSRSEMNVSTLELGDSALYLCASSSAGGIETQYFGPGTRLLVL.

V gene TRBV25-1 combines with J gene TRBJ2-4, with D perhaps TRBD2 (6 bases). Germline lookup yields CDR1 MGHDK and CDR2 SYGVNS. The CDR3 contains 15 residues. V lost 1 base and J lost 6, with 13 bases in between. CDR3: CASSESTGLINIQYF. The CDR3 region has the DNA TGTGCCAGCAGTGAATCGACGGGACTGATAAACATTCAGTACTTC. Full variable domain (missing parts from reference TRBV25-1 and TRBJ2-4): EADIYQTPRYLVIGTGKKITLECSQTMGHDKMYWYQQDPGMELHLIHYSYGVNSTEKGDLSSESTVSRIRTEHFPLTLESARPSHTSQYLCASSESTGLINIQYFGAGTRLSVL.

This clonotype has a count of ten or more. The J gene is TRBJ2-7, the V gene TRBV5-1; TRBD2 might be the D (6 bases). Germline CDR1 SGHRS, CDR2 YFSETQ. The V and J ends lost 0 bases and 6 bases respectively, with 13 bases between them. This CDR3 has 14 amino acids. The CDR3 loop is CASSLAVGGSEQYF. In nucleotides, the CDR3 is TGCGCCAGCAGCTTGGCCGTGGGAGGAAGCGAGCAGTACTTC. The full variable domain, its missing parts supplied by reference TRBV5-1 and TRBJ2-7, is KAGVTQTPRYLIKTRGQQVTLSCSPISGHRSVSWYQQTPGQGLQFLFEYFSETQRNKGNFPGRFSGRQFSNSRSEMNVSTLELGDSALYLCASSLAVGGSEQYFGPGTRLTVT.

The V call is TRBV20-1, the J call TRBJ1-4, with 7 bases matching TRBD1. Trimming cost V 3 bases and J 7 bases; bases outside gene matches: 11. The germline CDR1 and CDR2 sequences are DFQATT and SNEGSKA (reference sequence). The CDR3 extends over 15 amino acids. CDR3: CSASGVGTEGEKLFF. CDR3 DNA sequence: TGCAGTGCTAGCGGTGTCGGGACAGAAGGTGAAAAACTGTTTTTT.

The rearrangement joins TRBV27 to TRBJ2-7, with TRBD1 matching over 8 bases. CDR1 and CDR2 from the germline V gene are MNHEY and SMNVEV (reference sequence). The CDR3 totals 14 residues. After removal of 3 bases from V and 3 bases from J, the junction contained 4 bases not matched to a gene. The DNA for the CDR3 is TGTGCCAGCAGTTTCGGCAGGGGGCTCTACGAGCAGTACTTC. This codes for CASSFGRGLYEQYF.

As regards this clonotype: Given a much more abundant clone one base away, this may be a read error. The chain is built from TRBV5-1 and TRBJ2-1; 9 bases are a match to TRBD2. The germline V gene encodes CDR1 SGHRS and CDR2 YFSETQ. The CDR3 sequence is 15 residues long. DNA of the CDR3: TGCGCCGGCAGCCTTATAGCGGGGGCCTACAATGAGCAGTTCTTC. It is translated as CAGSLIAGAYNEQFF.

The chain recombines TRBV20-1 with TRBJ2-3; a possible D gene is TRBD1 (6 bases). The CDR3 contains 13 residues. The germline V gene has CDR1 DFQATT and CDR2 SNEGSKA (reference sequence). Trimming pared 3 bases from V and 5 bases from J, leaving 12 bases between. CDR3 nucleotides: TGCAGTGCTAGCCTGGGGGCCGAAGATACGCAGTATTTT. Translating gives CSASLGAEDTQYF.

This clonotype was detected a few times. The chain employs TRBV7-2 and TRBJ1-3; possible D gene TRBD1, 6 bases. This CDR3 is 16 amino acids long. CDR1 and CDR2 from the germline V gene are SGHTA and FQGNSA. V was clipped by 7 bases and J by 3 bases, with 19 bases between them. CDR3 protein: CASNLSPGAGGNTIYF. CDR3 nucleotides: TGTGCCAGCAACCTTTCCCCGGGGGCGGGTGGAAACACCATATATTTT.

The V and J genes are TRBV5-1 and TRBJ2-7; 10 nucleotides match TRBD1. The CDR3 spans 15 residues. From germline, CDR1 is SGHRS and CDR2 YFSETQ. Germline trimming cut 0 bases from V and 5 bases from J; bases unmatched to any gene: 5. The CDR3 bases are TGCGCCAGCAGCTTGGTCGGGACAGGGGACGACGAGCAGTACTTC. Residues: CASSLVGTGDDEQYF. The variable domain in full, with the rest retrieved from reference TRBV5-1 and TRBJ2-7, is KAGVTQTPRYLIKTRGQQVTLSCSPISGHRSVSWYQQTPGQGLQFLFEYFSETQRNKGNFPGRFSGRQFSNSRSEMNVSTLELGDSALYLCASSLVGTGDDEQYFGPGTRLTVT.

This clonotype was detected once. J is TRBJ2-5 and V is TRBV11-2; D not resolved. The J call may be mistaken, given a closer DNA end match to TRBJ2-7. This CDR3 region has 14 residues. In germline, CDR1 is SGHAT, CDR2 FQNNGV. The CDR3 spells CASSFLLGTYEQYF. For the CDR3, the DNA is TGTGCCAGCAGCTTCCTCCTGGGGACCTACGAGCAGTACTTC.

The chain has TRBV6-2 or TRBV6-3 and TRBJ2-7, with 10 bases identical to TRBD1. With V trimmed by 0 bases and J by 5 bases, 7 bases remained unmatched. From germline, CDR1 is MNHEY and CDR2 SVGEGT. This CDR3 contains 16 residues. CDR3 bases: TGTGCCAGCAGTTACTCTCGGGACAGGGGTTTGGACGAGCAGTACTTC. This codes for CASSYSRDRGLDEQYF.

A few counts support this clonotype. The chain joins TRBV19 to TRBJ2-3; D might be TRBD1 (6 bases). The V end lost 1 base, the J end lost 5 bases, and 13 bases lay between the germline ends. This CDR3 is 15 amino acids long. From germline, CDR1 is LNHDA and CDR2 SQIVND (reference sequence). CDR3 bases: TGTGCCAGTAGTATAGGGACAGTCAAGGGAGATACGCAGTATTTT. It encodes CASSIGTVKGDTQYF.

There are a few counts of this clonotype. The CDR3 sequence: CSASRGGYQETQYF. In DNA form, the CDR3 reads TGCAGTGCTAGTCGCGGGGGGTACCAAGAGACCCAGTACTTC. The chain couples TRBV20-1 to TRBJ2-5; 8 bases map to TRBD2. Germline CDR1 and CDR2: DFQATT and SNEGSKA (reference sequence). V dropped 3 bases and J dropped 0; count of bases not matched to a gene: 3. The length of the CDR3 is 14 residues.

With regard to this clonotype: One end of the junction fails to match germline, which may point to a read error. The chain links TRBV5-1 to TRBJ1-1; possible D gene TRBD1, 6 bases. Germline CDR1 reads SGHRS; CDR2 reads YFSETQ. This CDR3 comprises 15 residues. The CDR3 DNA follows: TGCGCCGGCAGCCTTAACAGGGATCTAATCCCTGAAGCTTTCTTT. It is translated as CAGSLNRDLIPEAFF.

The table lists this clonotype with a few counts. This rearrangement joins TRBV7-9 to TRBJ2-5, with a possible D match to TRBD1 (6 bases). The CDR3 has 14 amino acids. Trimming removed 1 base from V and 2 bases from J, with 8 bases in between. Germline lookup yields CDR1 SEHNR and CDR2 FQNEAQ (reference sequence). The CDR3 loop reads CASSLGTEQETQYF. CDR3 bases: TGTGCCAGCAGCTTAGGGACAGAACAAGAGACCCAGTACTTC.

On this clonotype itself: This may stem from a read error, because a much larger clone lies one nucleotide away. The J gene is TRBJ2-1, the V gene TRBV29-1; 7 bases fit TRBD2. J lost 10 bases, V lost 3 bases, and 6 bases had no gene match. The CDR3 is 12 residues long. CDR1 and CDR2 (germline): SQVTM, ANQGSEA. Here the CDR3 reads CSVDVGRAEQFF. DNA of the CDR3: TGCAGCGTTGATGTGGGGAGGGCCGAGCAGTTCTTC.

The CDR3 nucleotides are TGTGCCAGCAGCCCCAAAGGGACAGGTTTCGCCAAAAACATTCAGTACTTC. It specifies CASSPKGTGFAKNIQYF. V and J are TRBV14 and TRBJ2-4; 8 bases agree with TRBD1. With V trimmed by 4 bases and J by 1 base, 9 bases remained unmatched. There are 17 residues in the CDR3. Germline V lookup: CDR1 SGHDN, CDR2 FVKESK.

This clonotype was seen a few times. This chain links TRBV5-6 with TRBJ2-7, with D maybe TRBD2 (5 bases). The length of the CDR3 is 14 residues. The V and J ends lost 7 bases and 2 bases respectively, with 16 bases between them. Looked up from germline, CDR1 is SGHDT and CDR2 is YYEEEE. The CDR3 nucleotides are TGTGCCAGCCTCCCACGAGGGCGTACCTACGAGCAGTACTTC. Its translation: CASLPRGRTYEQYF.

The chain is built from TRBV20-1 and TRBJ1-2; D may be TRBD1 (5 bases). Germline V gene sequence: CDR1 DFQATT, CDR2 SNEGSKA (reference sequence). Trimming removed 3 bases from V and 2 bases from J, with 7 bases in between. This CDR3 has 12 amino acids. The CDR3 nucleotides read TGCAGTGCTAGTCAGGGAAACTATGGCTACACCTTC. Its translation is CSASQGNYGYTF.

The chain carries TRBV4-1 and TRBJ1-2; no clear D gene. CDR3 size: 15 residues. Germline assignment: CDR1 MGHRA and CDR2 YSYEKL. Trimming cost V 0 bases and J 7 bases, with 15 bases left between them. The chain's CDR3 is CASSQDSPKRTGYTF. In DNA form, the CDR3 reads TGCGCCAGCAGCCAAGACTCCCCCAAACGAACTGGCTACACCTTC.

This clonotype showed up just a few times. This chain links TRBV7-2 with TRBJ2-1; D may be TRBD1 (5 bases). The ends were cut back, 5 bases at V and 6 bases at J, with 14 bases in the middle. CDR1 and CDR2 from the germline V gene are SGHTA and FQGNSA. The CDR3 covers 14 residues. The CDR3 DNA reads TGTGCCAGCAGCAAAGGGGCAGAATCCAATGAGCAGTTCTTC. Its protein is CASSKGAESNEQFF.

The chain couples TRBV12-3 or TRBV12-4 to TRBJ1-1; 11 bases map to TRBD1. The CDR3 has 17 amino acids. Trimming removed 6 bases from V and 3 bases from J; junction bases left unmatched: 12. Here the CDR3 reads CASSPGQGARRYTEAFF. In DNA form, the CDR3 reads TGTGCCAGCAGCCCCGGACAGGGGGCGAGAAGGTACACTGAAGCTTTCTTT.

The CDR3 reads CASSRRTGGVFSGANVLTF. As DNA, the CDR3 is TGTGCCAGCAGCCGGCGGACAGGGGGCGTATTCTCTGGGGCCAACGTCCTGACTTTC. This chain connects TRBV6-2 or TRBV6-3 to TRBJ2-6; 11 bases agree with TRBD1. This CDR3 has 19 residues. Germline lookup yields CDR1 MNHEY and CDR2 SVGEGT. V gave up 6 bases and J gave up 0 bases; unmatched junction bases: 10.

CDR3 sequence (DNA): TGTGCCAGCAGCTGGAGACAGGGGAAAGAAGAAAAACTGTTTTTT. It encodes CASSWRQGKEEKLFF. The chain recombines TRBV11-2 with TRBJ1-4, with 8 bases aligning to TRBD1. V dropped 4 bases and J dropped 8; count of bases not matched to a gene: 9. Germline values: CDR1 SGHAT, CDR2 FQNNGV. The CDR3 totals 15 residues.

The rearrangement links TRBV20-1 to TRBJ2-1; TRBD2 aligns across 8 bases. Germline CDR1 reads DFQATT; CDR2 reads SNEGSKA (reference sequence). V lost 3 bases, J lost 0 bases, and 4 bases stayed unmatched. The CDR3 runs 15 residues. CDR3 residues: CSARPSGSSYNEQFF. CDR3 nucleotide sequence: TGCAGTGCTAGGCCCAGCGGGAGCTCCTACAATGAGCAGTTCTTC.

The chain has TRBV7-8 and TRBJ2-5; 12 bases fit TRBD1. Looked up from germline, CDR1 is SGHVS and CDR2 is FQNEAQ. The CDR3 runs to 15 residues. J lost 11 bases, V lost 2 bases, and 9 bases had no gene match. The CDR3 region is CASSLSRDRGREQYF. CDR3 DNA sequence: TGTGCCAGCAGCTTATCCCGGGACAGGGGGCGGGAGCAGTACTTC.

The chain has TRBV12-3 or TRBV12-4 and TRBJ1-2; 10 bases are shared with TRBD1. The CDR3 is made up of 14 amino acids. The trim removed 7 bases at V and 4 bases at J, leaving 6 bases unmatched. The DNA for the CDR3 is TGTGCCAGCACGACAGGGGGCGCGAGCTATGGCTACACCTTC. Encoded protein: CASTTGGASYGYTF.

This clonotype was seen many times. This chain joins TRBV12-3 or TRBV12-4 and TRBJ2-1; D is possibly TRBD2 (5 bases). The CDR3 has 13 residues. Deletions cut 6 bases from V and 9 bases from J, with 15 bases between. This chain's CDR3 is CASSFGVGREQFF. For the CDR3, the DNA is TGTGCCAGCAGCTTCGGGGTTGGTCGTGAGCAGTTCTTC.